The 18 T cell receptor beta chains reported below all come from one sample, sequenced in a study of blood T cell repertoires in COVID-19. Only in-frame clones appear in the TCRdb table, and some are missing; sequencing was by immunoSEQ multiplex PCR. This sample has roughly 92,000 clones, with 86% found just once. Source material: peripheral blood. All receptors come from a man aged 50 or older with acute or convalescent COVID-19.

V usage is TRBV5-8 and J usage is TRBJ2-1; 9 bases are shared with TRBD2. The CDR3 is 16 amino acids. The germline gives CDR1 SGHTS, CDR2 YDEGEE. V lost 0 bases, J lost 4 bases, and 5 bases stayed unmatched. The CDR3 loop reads CASSLVASGIYNEQFF. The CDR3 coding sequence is TGTGCCAGCAGCTTGGTGGCTAGCGGGATATACAATGAGCAGTTCTTC. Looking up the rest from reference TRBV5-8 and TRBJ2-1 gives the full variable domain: EAGVTQSPTHLIKTRGQQATLRCSPISGHTSVYWYQQALGLGLQFLLWYDEGEERNRGNFPPRFSGRQFPNYSSELNVNALELEDSALYLCASSLVASGIYNEQFFGPGTRLTVL.

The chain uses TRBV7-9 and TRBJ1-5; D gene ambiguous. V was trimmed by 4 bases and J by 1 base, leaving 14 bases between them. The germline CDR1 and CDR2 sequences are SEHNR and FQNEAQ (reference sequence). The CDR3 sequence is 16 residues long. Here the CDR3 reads CASSSSAAESNQPQHF. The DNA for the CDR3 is TGTGCCAGCAGCTCTAGCGCGGCAGAGAGCAATCAGCCCCAGCATTTT.

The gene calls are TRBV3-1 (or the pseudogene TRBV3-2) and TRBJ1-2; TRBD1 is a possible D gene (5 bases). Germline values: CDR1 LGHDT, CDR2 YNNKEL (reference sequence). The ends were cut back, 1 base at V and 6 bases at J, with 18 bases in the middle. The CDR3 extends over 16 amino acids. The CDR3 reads CASSQARPGGDHGYTF. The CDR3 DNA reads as TGTGCCAGCAGCCAAGCCCGCCCGGGGGGGGACCATGGCTACACCTTC.

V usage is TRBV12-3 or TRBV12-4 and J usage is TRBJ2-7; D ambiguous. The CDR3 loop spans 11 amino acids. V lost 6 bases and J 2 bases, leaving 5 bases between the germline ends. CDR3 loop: CASRSTYEQYF. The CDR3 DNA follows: TGTGCCAGCAGATCCACCTACGAGCAGTACTTC.

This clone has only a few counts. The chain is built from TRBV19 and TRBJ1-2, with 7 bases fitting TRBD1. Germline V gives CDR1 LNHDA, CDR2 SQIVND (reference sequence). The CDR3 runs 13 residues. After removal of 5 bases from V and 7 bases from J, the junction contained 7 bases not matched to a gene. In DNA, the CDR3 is TGTGCCAGTAGTCCTACAGGGGTGAGTGGCTACACCTTC. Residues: CASSPTGVSGYTF.

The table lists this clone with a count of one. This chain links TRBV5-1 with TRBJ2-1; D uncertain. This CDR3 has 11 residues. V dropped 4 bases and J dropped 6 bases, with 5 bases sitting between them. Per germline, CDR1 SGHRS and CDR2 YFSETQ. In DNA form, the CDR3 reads TGCGCCAGCAGCCTTTCCAATGAGCAGTTCTTC. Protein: CASSLSNEQFF.

Here the CDR3 DNA reads TGTGCCAGCACCAGGTCCGGGGATACCGTGGGGTACTTC. Amino acids: CASTRSGDTVGYF. The rearrangement uses TRBV12-3 or TRBV12-4 and TRBJ2-7; TRBD2 is a possible D gene (5 bases). The V and J ends lost 7 bases and 12 bases respectively, with 22 bases between them. The CDR3 loop spans 13 amino acids.

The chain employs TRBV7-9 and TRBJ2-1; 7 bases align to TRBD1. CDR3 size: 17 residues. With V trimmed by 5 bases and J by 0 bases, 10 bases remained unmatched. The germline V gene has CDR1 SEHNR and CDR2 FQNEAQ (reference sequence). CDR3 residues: CASSAHITGASYNEQFF. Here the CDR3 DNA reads TGTGCCAGCAGCGCACATATCACAGGGGCCTCCTACAATGAGCAGTTCTTC.

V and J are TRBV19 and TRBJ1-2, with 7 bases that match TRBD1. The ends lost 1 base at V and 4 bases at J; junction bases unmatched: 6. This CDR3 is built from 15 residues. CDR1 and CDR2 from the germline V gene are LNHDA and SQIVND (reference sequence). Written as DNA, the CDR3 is TGTGCCAGTAGTATAGGACAGGGCCTCGCCTATGGCTACACCTTC. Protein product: CASSIGQGLAYGYTF. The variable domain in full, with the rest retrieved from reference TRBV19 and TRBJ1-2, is DGGITQSPKYLFRKEGQNVTLSCEQNLNHDAMYWYRQDPGQGLRLIYYSQIVNDFQKGDIAEGYSVSREKKESFPLTVTSAQKNPTAFYLCASSIGQGLAYGYTFGSGTRLTVV.

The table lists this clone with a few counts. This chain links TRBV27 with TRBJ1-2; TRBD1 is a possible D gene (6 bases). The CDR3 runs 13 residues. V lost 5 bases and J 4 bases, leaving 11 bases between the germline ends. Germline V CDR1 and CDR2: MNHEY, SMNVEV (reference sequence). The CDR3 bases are TGTGCCAGCAGTCCACAGGGTCCCTATGGCTACACCTTC. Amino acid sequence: CASSPQGPYGYTF.

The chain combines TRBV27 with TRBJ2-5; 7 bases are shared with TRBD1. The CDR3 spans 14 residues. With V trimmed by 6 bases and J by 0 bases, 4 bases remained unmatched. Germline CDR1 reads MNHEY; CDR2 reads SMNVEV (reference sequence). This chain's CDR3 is CASSSTGYQETQYF. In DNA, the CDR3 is TGTGCCAGCAGCTCGACAGGGTACCAAGAGACCCAGTACTTC.

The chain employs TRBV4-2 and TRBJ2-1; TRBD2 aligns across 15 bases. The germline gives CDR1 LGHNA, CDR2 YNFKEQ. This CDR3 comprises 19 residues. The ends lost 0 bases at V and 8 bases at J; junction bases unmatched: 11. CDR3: CASSQDRGRTSGRGDEQFF. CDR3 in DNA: TGTGCCAGCAGCCAAGATCGGGGTAGGACTAGCGGGAGGGGGGATGAGCAGTTCTTC.

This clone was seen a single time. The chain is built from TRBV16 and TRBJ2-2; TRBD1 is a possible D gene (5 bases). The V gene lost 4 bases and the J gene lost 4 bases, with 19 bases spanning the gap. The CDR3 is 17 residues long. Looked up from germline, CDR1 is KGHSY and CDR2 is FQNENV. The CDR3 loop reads CASSPFQGEWSTGELFF. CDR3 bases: TGTGCCAGCAGCCCCTTCCAGGGCGAGTGGAGCACCGGGGAGCTGTTTTTT.

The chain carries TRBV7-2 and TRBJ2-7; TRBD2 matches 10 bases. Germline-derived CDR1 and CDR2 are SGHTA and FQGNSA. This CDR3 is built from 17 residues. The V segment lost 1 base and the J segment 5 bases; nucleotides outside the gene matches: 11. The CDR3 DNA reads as TGTGCCAGCAGCTTAGGGCTAGCGGGAGTAGGCCGCAACGAGCAGTACTTC. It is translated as CASSLGLAGVGRNEQYF.

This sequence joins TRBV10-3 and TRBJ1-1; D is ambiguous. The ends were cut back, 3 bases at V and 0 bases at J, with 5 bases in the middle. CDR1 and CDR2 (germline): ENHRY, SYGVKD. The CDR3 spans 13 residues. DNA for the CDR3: TGTGCCATCAGTGACGCAGTGAACACTGAAGCTTTCTTT. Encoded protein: CAISDAVNTEAFF.

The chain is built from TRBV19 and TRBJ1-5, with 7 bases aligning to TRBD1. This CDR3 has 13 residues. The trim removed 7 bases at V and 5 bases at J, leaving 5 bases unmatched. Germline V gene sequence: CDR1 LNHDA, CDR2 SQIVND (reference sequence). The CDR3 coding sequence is TGTGCCAGTACGGACAGGCCCGATCAGCCCCAGCATTTT. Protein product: CASTDRPDQPQHF.

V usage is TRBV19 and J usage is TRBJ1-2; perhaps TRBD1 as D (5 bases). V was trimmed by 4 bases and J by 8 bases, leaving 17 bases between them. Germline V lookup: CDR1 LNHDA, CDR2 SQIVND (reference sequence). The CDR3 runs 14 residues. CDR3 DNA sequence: TGTGCCAGTAGTACCTCAAAGGGGAGCGGGGGCTACACCTTC. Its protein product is CASSTSKGSGGYTF.

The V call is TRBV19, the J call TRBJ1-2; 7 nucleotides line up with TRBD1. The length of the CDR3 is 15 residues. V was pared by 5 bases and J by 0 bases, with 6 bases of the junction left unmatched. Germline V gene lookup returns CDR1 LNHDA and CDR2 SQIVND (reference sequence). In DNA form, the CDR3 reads TGTGCCAGTAGTTGGGCGACAGGGCCTAACTATGGCTACACCTTC. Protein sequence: CASSWATGPNYGYTF.